This is a list of T cell receptor beta chains from one sample in a study of T cell responses to AZD1222 COVID-19 vaccine. The assay was immunoSEQ multiplex PCR, and TCRdb's table has in-frame clones only and misses some. This sample has some 140,000 clones; approximately 92% occur once, and the top ten carry 6.5% to 8%. This specimen was peripheral blood, taken 28 days after the second AZD1222 dose. The receptor source for this set is an adult who received the AZD1222 COVID-19 vaccine. CDR3s include the opening cysteine and the closing phenylalanine or tryptophan. The D gene is left open where the match is weak. The size field is filled for only some rows; it gives once, few, many or a size class.

TRBV5-1	-	TRBJ2-3	-	TGCGCCAGCAGCTTGGGAGGGAGCACAGATACGCAGTATTTT	CASSLGGSTDTQYF
TRBV7-9	-	TRBJ1-4	-	TGTGCCAGCAGCTTAACTTTGAGGGCCACAACTAATGAAAAACTGTTTTTT	CASSLTLRATTNEKLFF
TRBV27	TRBD1	TRBJ2-1	-	TGTGCCAGCAGTACAACCGACAGGGGAACTGAGCAGTTCTTC	CASSTTDRGTEQFF
TRBV7-3	-	TRBJ2-3	-	TGTGCCAGCAGCTTAGGGCCAGGGGCTAGAGATACGCAGTATTTT	CASSLGPGARDTQYF
TRBV2	-	TRBJ1-6	-	TGTGCCCGCCGCCGTGCCGGGGATTCGGAATATTCACCCCTCCACTTT	CARRRAGDSEYSPLHF
TRBV28	TRBD2	TRBJ2-7	-	TGTGCCAGCACCCCGGGGGGGGCTATCTTCTACGAGCAGTACTTC	CASTPGGAIFYEQYF
TRBV2	-	TRBJ1-2	few	TGTGCCAGCAGTGCGAAACCCCGCTATGGCTACACCTTC	CASSAKPRYGYTF
TRBV4-3	TRBD1	TRBJ1-5	-	TGCGCCAGCAGCCCCAGCGTAGGGACAGGGATGAGTCAGCCCCAGCATTTT	CASSPSVGTGMSQPQHF
TRBV27	TRBD2	TRBJ2-7	-	TGTGCCAGCAGCTGGGGGGGAGACGAGCAGTACTTC	CASSWGGDEQYF
TRBV14	-	TRBJ1-1	-	TGTGCCAGCAGCCAAGAGGTCAGCAGGAGGAACACTGAAGCTTTCTTT	CASSQEVSRRNTEAFF
TRBV5-1	-	TRBJ2-5	-	TGCGCCAGCAGCTTGGGGGAGCCCCAGTACTTC	CASSLGEPQYF
TRBV19	-	TRBJ1-1	-	TGTGCCAGTAGTTGGGGGGAGTGGAACACTGAAGCTTTCTTT	CASSWGEWNTEAFF
TRBV14	-	TRBJ2-3	-	TGTGCCAGCAGCCAGCAGAAATGGCGGGGCGGCACAGATACGCAGTATTTT	CASSQQKWRGGTDTQYF
TRBV7-6	-	TRBJ1-1	-	TGTGCCAGCAGCTCCGGGGGTTACACTGAAGCTTTCTTT	CASSSGGYTEAFF
TRBV2	-	TRBJ1-1	-	TGTGCCAGCTTAAACACTGAAGCTTTCTTT	CASLNTEAFF
TRBV11-2	-	TRBJ2-1	-	TGTGCCAGCAGCCAAGGGGGAGGTCAGTTCTTC	CASSQGGGQFF
TRBV3-1/TRBV3-2	TRBD2	TRBJ2-3	-	TGTGCCAGCAGCCAAGTGACCCGAGGACTAGCGGACACAGATACGCAGTATTTT	CASSQVTRGLADTDTQYF
TRBV12-3/TRBV12-4	TRBD1	TRBJ1-1	-	TGTGCCAGCAGTTCAGGGGGCACTGAAGCTTTCTTT	CASSSGGTEAFF
TRBV20-1	-	TRBJ2-5	-	TGCAGTGCTAGTGGCACCGAAGAGACCCAGTACTTC	CSASGTEETQYF
TRBV19	TRBD2	TRBJ2-3	-	TGTGCCAGTAGTATAGGACTAGCGGGAACAGATACGCAGTATTTT	CASSIGLAGTDTQYF
TRBV9	TRBD1	TRBJ1-6	-	TGTGCCAGCAGCCTGGGACAGCAGTATAATTCACCCCTCCACTTT	CASSLGQQYNSPLHF
TRBV29-1	-	TRBJ1-1	-	TGCAGCGTTGTGGCCATGAACACTGAAGCTTTCTTT	CSVVAMNTEAFF
TRBV24-1	-	TRBJ2-3	few	TGTGCCACCAGTGGCGTAAGTGAAACAGATACGCAGTATTTT	CATSGVSETDTQYF
TRBV6-1	-	TRBJ1-5	-	TGTGCCAGCAGTGAAGTTTCAGATAGCAATCAGCCCCAGCATTTT	CASSEVSDSNQPQHF
TRBV30	-	TRBJ1-2	-	TGTGCCTGCGCGCGGGGGGGCTGGGATGGCTACACCTTC	CACARGGWDGYTF
TRBV27	-	TRBJ1-6	-	TGTGCCACCAAGGTAGGCGGCTCACCCCTCCACTTT	CATKVGGSPLHF
TRBV7-9	-	TRBJ1-1	-	TGTGCCAGCAGCCGAGGGGAGGGTCAGGGAGCTTTCTTT	CASSRGEGQGAFF
TRBV19	-	TRBJ1-2	-	TGTGCCAGTAGAGGTCAGTTGAGGAACTATGGCTACACCTTC	CASRGQLRNYGYTF
TRBV15	TRBD1	TRBJ1-3	-	TGTGCCACCAGCAGCAGGGGATGGGGACAGAGAAACACCATATATTTT	CATSSRGWGQRNTIYF
TRBV21-1	-	TRBJ1-1	-	TGTGCCAGCAGCAAAAAGGGGAGGGAAGCTGAAGCTTTCTTT	CASSKKGREAEAFF
TRBV6-4	TRBD2	TRBJ2-2	few	TGTGCCAGCAGTGGGACTAGAGACACCGGGGAGCTGTTTTTT	CASSGTRDTGELFF